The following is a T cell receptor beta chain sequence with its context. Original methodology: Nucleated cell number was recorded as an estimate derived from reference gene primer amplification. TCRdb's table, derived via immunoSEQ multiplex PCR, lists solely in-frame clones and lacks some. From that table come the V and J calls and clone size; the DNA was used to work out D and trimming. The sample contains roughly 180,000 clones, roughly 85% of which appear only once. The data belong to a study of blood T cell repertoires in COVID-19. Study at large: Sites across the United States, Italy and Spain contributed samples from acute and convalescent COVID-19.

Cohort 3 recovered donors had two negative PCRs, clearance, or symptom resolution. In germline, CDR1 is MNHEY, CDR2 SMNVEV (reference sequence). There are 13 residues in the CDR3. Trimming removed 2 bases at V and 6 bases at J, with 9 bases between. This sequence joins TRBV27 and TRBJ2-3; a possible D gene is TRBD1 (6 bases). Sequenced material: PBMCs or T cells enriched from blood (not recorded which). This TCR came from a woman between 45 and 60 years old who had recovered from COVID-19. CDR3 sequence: CASSLITGDTQYF. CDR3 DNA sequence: TGTGCCAGCAGTTTAATAACAGGGGATACGCAGTATTTT.